Listed below are T cell receptor beta chains from one sample, sequenced in a study of blood T cell repertoires in COVID-19. The repertoire was sequenced with immunoSEQ multiplex PCR; TCRdb's copy has only in-frame clones and lacks some. The table includes several thousand clones, 85% to 90% detected once. Sequenced sample: peripheral blood. These receptor sequences come from a human donor in a cohort sampled during active COVID-19. Both conserved end residues are part of each CDR3. The order of the fields is V gene, D gene, clone size, J gene, CDR3 protein, CDR3 DNA. The D gene is left open where the match is weak. Clone size is shown for a subset of rows, as once, few, many or a class of expanded clone.

v_gene: TRBV29-1; d_gene: -; abundance: -; j_gene: TRBJ2-3; CDR3aa: CSVPQTGSGTDTQYF; CDR3nt: TGCAGCGTTCCACAAACAGGGAGTGGCACAGATACGCAGTATTTT
v_gene: TRBV6-5; d_gene: -; abundance: -; j_gene: TRBJ1-2; CDR3aa: CASSYSSPNSNYGYTF; CDR3nt: TGTGCCAGCAGTTACTCGAGTCCGAATTCCAACTATGGCTACACCTTC
v_gene: TRBV7-3; d_gene: -; abundance: -; j_gene: TRBJ2-2; CDR3aa: CASSFQGPGSAGELFF; CDR3nt: TGTGCCAGCAGCTTCCAGGGGCCTGGGTCAGCCGGGGAGCTGTTTTTT
v_gene: TRBV19; d_gene: -; abundance: once; j_gene: TRBJ1-1; CDR3aa: CATRGHRNTEAFF; CDR3nt: TGTGCCACTAGGGGACATAGGAACACTGAAGCTTTCTTT
v_gene: TRBV6-2/TRBV6-3; d_gene: TRBD1; abundance: once; j_gene: TRBJ2-5; CDR3aa: CASSYLGTGVETQYF; CDR3nt: TGTGCCAGCAGTTACCTCGGGACAGGGGTAGAGACCCAGTACTTC
v_gene: TRBV7-9; d_gene: -; abundance: once; j_gene: TRBJ1-2; CDR3aa: CASSLQGSYGYTF; CDR3nt: TGTGCCAGCAGCTTACAGGGCTCCTATGGCTACACCTTC
v_gene: TRBV3-1/TRBV3-2; d_gene: TRBD2; abundance: -; j_gene: TRBJ2-5; CDR3aa: CASSQENTRLAGGRTQYF; CDR3nt: TGTGCCAGCAGCCAAGAAAATACCCGACTAGCGGGTGGCCGGACCCAGTACTTC
v_gene: TRBV12-3/TRBV12-4; d_gene: -; abundance: -; j_gene: TRBJ1-2; CDR3aa: CASSLTGPYGYTF; CDR3nt: TGTGCCAGCAGTCTCACAGGACCCTATGGCTACACCTTC
v_gene: TRBV6-5; d_gene: TRBD2; abundance: -; j_gene: TRBJ2-3; CDR3aa: CASRLAGEPDTQYF; CDR3nt: TGTGCCAGCAGACTAGCGGGGGAACCAGATACGCAGTATTTT
v_gene: TRBV7-2; d_gene: TRBD1; abundance: few; j_gene: TRBJ1-2; CDR3aa: CASSLRQGGNYGYTF; CDR3nt: TGTGCCAGCAGCTTAAGGCAGGGGGGTAACTATGGCTACACCTTC
v_gene: TRBV10-3; d_gene: -; abundance: -; j_gene: TRBJ1-3; CDR3aa: CAISEGDRDNLNTIYF; CDR3nt: TGTGCCATCAGTGAAGGTGACAGAGATAACCTTAACACCATATATTTT
v_gene: TRBV3-1/TRBV3-2; d_gene: TRBD2; abundance: -; j_gene: TRBJ2-7; CDR3aa: CASSKSGGFYEQYF; CDR3nt: TGTGCCAGCAGCAAGAGCGGGGGGTTCTACGAGCAGTACTTC
v_gene: TRBV27; d_gene: -; abundance: once; j_gene: TRBJ1-1; CDR3aa: CASSLRGVNTEAFF; CDR3nt: TGTGCCAGCAGTTTGCGGGGCGTGAACACTGAAGCTTTCTTT
v_gene: TRBV6-5; d_gene: -; abundance: -; j_gene: TRBJ1-5; CDR3aa: CASTRGGGQPQHF; CDR3nt: TGTGCCAGCACCAGGGGTGGGGGTCAGCCCCAGCATTTT
v_gene: TRBV6-5; d_gene: -; abundance: once; j_gene: TRBJ1-2; CDR3aa: CASTQTRGGNYGYTF; CDR3nt: TGTGCCAGCACCCAGACCAGGGGAGGGAACTATGGCTACACCTTC
v_gene: TRBV19; d_gene: -; abundance: -; j_gene: TRBJ2-7; CDR3aa: CASTPRALQGRTGEQYF; CDR3nt: TGTGCCAGTACCCCCCGAGCTCTTCAGGGCCGAACGGGCGAGCAGTACTTC
v_gene: TRBV10-3; d_gene: TRBD2; abundance: -; j_gene: TRBJ2-7; CDR3aa: CAISGEGLAGASKSSYEQYF; CDR3nt: TGTGCCATCAGTGGAGAAGGACTAGCGGGGGCATCCAAGTCAAGCTACGAGCAGTACTTC
v_gene: TRBV5-1; d_gene: -; abundance: -; j_gene: TRBJ2-5; CDR3aa: CASSVTVPAETQYF; CDR3nt: TGCGCCAGCAGCGTGACAGTCCCCGCAGAGACCCAGTACTTC
v_gene: TRBV18; d_gene: -; abundance: -; j_gene: TRBJ1-2; CDR3aa: CASSPGLAEGYTF; CDR3nt: TGTGCCAGCTCACCAGGGTTGGCGGAAGGCTACACCTTC
v_gene: TRBV25-1; d_gene: TRBD2; abundance: once; j_gene: TRBJ2-1; CDR3aa: CASSGRGGTYNEQFF; CDR3nt: TGTGCCAGCAGTGGCCGGGGGGGCACCTACAATGAGCAGTTCTTC
v_gene: TRBV9; d_gene: TRBD2; abundance: once; j_gene: TRBJ2-5; CDR3aa: CASSSSGLAGGARQETQYF; CDR3nt: TGTGCCAGCAGCTCAAGCGGTCTAGCGGGGGGTGCACGACAAGAAACCCAGTACTTC
v_gene: TRBV30; d_gene: TRBD1; abundance: -; j_gene: TRBJ1-2; CDR3aa: CACGTGDGYTF; CDR3nt: TGTGCCTGCGGGACAGGCGATGGCTACACCTTC
v_gene: TRBV19; d_gene: -; abundance: -; j_gene: TRBJ1-5; CDR3aa: CASRSGGQPQHF; CDR3nt: TGTGCCAGTAGGTCAGGCGGGCAGCCCCAGCATTTT
v_gene: TRBV14; d_gene: -; abundance: -; j_gene: TRBJ2-1; CDR3aa: CASSQIRYSEQFF; CDR3nt: TGTGCCAGCAGCCAAATCCGCTATAGTGAGCAGTTCTTC
v_gene: TRBV7-9; d_gene: -; abundance: once; j_gene: TRBJ1-4; CDR3aa: CASSSTESGEKLFF; CDR3nt: TGTGCCAGCAGCTCCACCGAGTCTGGTGAAAAACTGTTTTTT
v_gene: TRBV27; d_gene: -; abundance: -; j_gene: TRBJ1-1; CDR3aa: CASSFQGWGEAFF; CDR3nt: TGTGCCAGCAGTTTTCAGGGGTGGGGTGAAGCTTTCTTT
v_gene: TRBV3-1/TRBV3-2; d_gene: -; abundance: -; j_gene: TRBJ1-1; CDR3aa: CASRGGSEAFF; CDR3nt: TGTGCCAGCAGGGGGGGGTCTGAAGCTTTCTTT
v_gene: TRBV15; d_gene: TRBD1; abundance: -; j_gene: TRBJ1-3; CDR3aa: CATSTPDRGLRGNTIYF; CDR3nt: TGTGCCACCAGCACCCCGGACAGGGGGCTTAGGGGAAACACCATATATTTT
v_gene: TRBV19; d_gene: TRBD2; abundance: -; j_gene: TRBJ2-3; CDR3aa: CASSLAGGMVDTQYF; CDR3nt: TGTGCCAGTAGTCTAGCGGGGGGAATGGTAGATACGCAGTATTTT
v_gene: TRBV11-2; d_gene: -; abundance: -; j_gene: TRBJ2-6; CDR3aa: CASSFAGANVLTF; CDR3nt: TGTGCCAGCAGCTTCGCTGGGGCCAACGTCCTGACTTTC
v_gene: TRBV7-2; d_gene: TRBD2; abundance: -; j_gene: TRBJ2-5; CDR3aa: CASSFQRGAEETQYF; CDR3nt: TGTGCCAGCAGCTTTCAGCGGGGGGCCGAAGAGACCCAGTACTTC
v_gene: TRBV18; d_gene: -; abundance: -; j_gene: TRBJ2-7; CDR3aa: CASSPPQVHEQYF; CDR3nt: TGTGCCAGCTCACCTCCCCAGGTTCACGAGCAGTACTTC
v_gene: TRBV27; d_gene: -; abundance: few; j_gene: TRBJ1-1; CDR3aa: CASSRERRTEAFF; CDR3nt: TGTGCCAGCAGTCGGGAAAGGAGGACTGAAGCTTTCTTT
v_gene: TRBV7-9; d_gene: -; abundance: -; j_gene: TRBJ2-2; CDR3aa: CASSLALDGELFF; CDR3nt: TGTGCCAGCAGCTTAGCGCTAGACGGGGAGCTGTTTTTT
v_gene: TRBV23-1; d_gene: TRBD1; abundance: -; j_gene: TRBJ1-5; CDR3aa: CASSLPDRSNQPQHF; CDR3nt: TGCGCCAGCAGCCTTCCGGACAGGTCAAATCAGCCCCAGCATTTT
v_gene: TRBV29-1; d_gene: -; abundance: -; j_gene: TRBJ2-7; CDR3aa: CSVVVSSYEQYF; CDR3nt: TGCAGCGTTGTGGTCAGCTCCTACGAGCAGTACTTC
v_gene: TRBV3-1/TRBV3-2; d_gene: -; abundance: -; j_gene: TRBJ1-3; CDR3aa: CASSQDLGRASSGNTIYF; CDR3nt: TGTGCCAGCAGCCAAGATCTAGGCAGGGCGAGCTCTGGAAACACCATATATTTT
v_gene: TRBV21-1; d_gene: -; abundance: -; j_gene: TRBJ2-5; CDR3aa: CASSKGGAKKTETQYF; CDR3nt: TGTGCCAGCAGCAAAGGCGGGGCAAAAAAGACAGAGACCCAGTACTTC
v_gene: TRBV9; d_gene: -; abundance: -; j_gene: TRBJ1-1; CDR3aa: CASSVAPENTEAFF; CDR3nt: TGTGCCAGCAGCGTAGCTCCAGAGAACACTGAAGCTTTCTTT
v_gene: TRBV6-5; d_gene: TRBD2; abundance: -; j_gene: TRBJ2-1; CDR3aa: CASITTSGGGEQFF; CDR3nt: TGTGCCAGCATAACGACTAGCGGGGGCGGTGAGCAGTTCTTC